One sample yielded the 32 T cell receptor beta chains listed below, sequenced in a study of T cells after yellow fever vaccination. TCRdb used MiXCR to reprocess the 5' RACE reads, holding one entry per CDR3 protein. The sample lists 300,000 or so distinct CDR3 sequences, over 10% occurring once. Sample: CD4+ T cells sorted from PBMCs, taken 45 days after the yellow fever booster vaccination. Receptors were obtained from a young man who received the YFV17D yellow fever vaccine.

This clonotype was recorded at least ten times. The J gene is TRBJ2-1, the V gene TRBV12-3 or TRBV12-4; TRBD2 matches at 12 bases. The CDR3 totals 15 residues. The J segment lost 4 bases and the V segment lost 2 bases, leaving 0 bases of the junction unmatched. CDR3 DNA: TGTGCCAGCAGTTTACTAGCGGGAGGGTACAATGAGCAGTTCTTC. The encoded protein is CASSLLAGGYNEQFF.

This clonotype was observed a few times. The J gene is TRBJ2-1, the V gene TRBV7-2; 11 bases align to TRBD2. Germline loops: CDR1 SGHTA, CDR2 FQGNSA. The CDR3 totals 16 residues. With V trimmed by 0 bases and J by 10 bases, 8 bases remained unmatched. Here the CDR3 DNA reads TGTGCCAGCAGCTTAGCTCCGACTAGCGGGATTTACGAGCAGTTCTTC. Its translation is CASSLAPTSGIYEQFF.

In this sample, this clonotype turned up a few times. The V gene is TRBV6-5, the J gene TRBJ2-2; TRBD1 matches at 9 bases. CDR1 is MNHEY and CDR2 is SVGAGI in the germline V gene. V was pared by 4 bases and J by 7 bases, with 4 bases of the junction left unmatched. The CDR3 covers 14 residues. The CDR3 DNA follows: TGTGCCAGCAGTTTGGGACAGGGCCGCGGGGAGCTGTTTTTT. Its translation: CASSLGQGRGELFF.

This clonotype was seen repeatedly, ten times or more. CDR3 DNA: TGCAGCGTTGAAGATCCGGCGGGAGGGCGGGCCTACAATGAGCAGTTCTTC. Its translation: CSVEDPAGGRAYNEQFF. The chain uses TRBV29-1 and TRBJ2-1; 9 bases align to TRBD2. J gave up 2 bases and V 0 bases, and 8 bases lay outside the gene matches. There are 17 residues in the CDR3. CDR1 and CDR2 from the germline V gene are SQVTM and ANQGSEA.

V gene TRBV6-5 combines with J gene TRBJ2-7; D is possibly TRBD1 (6 bases). CDR1 is MNHEY and CDR2 is SVGAGI in the germline V gene. Deletions cut 5 bases from V and 8 bases from J, with 10 bases between. This CDR3 comprises 11 residues. CDR3 amino acids: CASSRQGKQYF. The CDR3 DNA reads TGTGCCAGCAGTCGTCAGGGGAAGCAGTACTTC.

The chain joins TRBV18 to TRBJ2-7; D uncertain. CDR3 length: 10 amino acids. Trimming shortened V by 5 bases and J by 4 bases, and 3 bases separated the two germline ends. The germline V gene encodes CDR1 KGHSH and CDR2 LQKENI. The CDR3 reads CASSGYEQYF. The CDR3 DNA follows: TGTGCCAGCTCAGGTTACGAGCAGTACTTC.

V usage is TRBV9 and J usage is TRBJ2-1; the match to TRBD2 covers 10 bases. J gave up 7 bases and V 1 base, and 5 bases lay outside the gene matches. Germline V CDR1 and CDR2: SGDLS, YYNGEE. CDR3 length: 15 amino acids. The CDR3 protein is CASSVLASGSNEQFF. The CDR3 nucleotides are TGTGCCAGCAGCGTACTTGCTAGCGGGAGTAATGAGCAGTTCTTC.

The genes are TRBV4-3 and TRBJ2-1; D might be TRBD1 or TRBD2, each matching 5 bases. Looked up from germline, CDR1 is LGHNA and CDR2 is YSLEER. The CDR3 contains 13 residues. Trimming took 2 bases from V and 12 from J, leaving 14 bases between them. The CDR3 loop reads CASSQIGASRQFF. CDR3 bases: TGCGCCAGCAGCCAAATCGGGGCCAGTAGGCAGTTCTTC.

A word on this clonotype: Because it lacks the conserved phenylalanine or tryptophan at the end, this CDR3 is likely a read error. V is TRBV12-3 or TRBV12-4 and J is TRBJ2-3; TRBD2 matches at 9 bases. The J segment lost 3 bases and the V segment lost 2 bases, leaving 0 bases of the junction unmatched. There are 14 residues in the CDR3. CDR3 amino acids: CASSLLAGTDTQYS. The CDR3 DNA follows: TGTGCCAGCAGTTTACTAGCGGGAACAGATACGCAGTATTCT.

Worth noting for this clonotype: A read error is possible here, since a much larger clone lies one base away. Likely a read error: the CDR3 ends without its conserved phenylalanine or tryptophan. The V gene is TRBV29-1, the J gene TRBJ2-1, with D perhaps matching TRBD1 (6 bases). Trimming cost V 5 bases and J 0 bases, with 14 bases left between them. The CDR3 sequence is 15 residues long. From germline, CDR1 is SQVTM and CDR2 ANQGSEA. This CDR3 is CSVSMTGLSYNEQFI. The CDR3 DNA is TGCAGCGTTTCTATGACAGGCCTCTCCTACAATGAGCAGTTCATC.

The rearrangement joins TRBV19 to TRBJ2-4; D is perhaps TRBD2 (6 bases). V lost 3 bases and J lost 3, with 9 bases in between. Germline values: CDR1 LNHDA, CDR2 SQIVND (reference sequence). The CDR3 has 14 residues. CDR3 sequence: CASSILDYKNIQYF. The CDR3 DNA follows: TGTGCCAGTAGTATCCTGGACTACAAAAACATTCAGTACTTC.

The gene calls are TRBV5-5 and TRBJ2-5; no firm D call. Trimming left V 5 bases short and J 1 base short, with 6 bases between. The CDR3 length is 12 residues. CDR1 and CDR2 from the germline V gene are SGHKS and YYEKEE (reference sequence). This CDR3 is CASRIVQETQYF. The CDR3 region has the DNA TGTGCCAGCAGAATTGTCCAAGAGACCCAGTACTTC.

As concerns this clonotype: One end of the junction fails to match germline, which may point to a read error. The chain links TRBV20-1 to TRBJ1-5; D is undetermined. Per the germline V gene, CDR1 is DFQATT and CDR2 is SNEGSKA (reference sequence). There are 11 residues in the CDR3. CDR3 residues: CSASAYGPPHF. DNA for the CDR3: TGCAGTGCTAGTGCGTACGGTCCCCCGCATTTT.

On this clonotype: At one end, the junction sequence differs from germline, possibly due to a read error. The J gene is TRBJ2-2, the V gene TRBV12-3 or TRBV12-4; D possibly corresponds to TRBD2 (6 bases). The CDR3 is 14 amino acids. Here the CDR3 DNA reads TGTGCCGGCAGGTGGCGGGAGAACACCGGGGAGCTGTTTTTT. This translates into CAGRWRENTGELFF.

The chain links TRBV28 to TRBJ2-7, with unresolved D. Looked up from germline, CDR1 is MDHEN and CDR2 is SYDVKM. V was shortened by 5 bases and J by 2 bases, with 10 bases between the two germline ends. The CDR3 is 13 residues long. The CDR3 spells CASSPPHPYEQYF. CDR3 in DNA: TGTGCCAGCAGTCCCCCCCACCCCTACGAGCAGTACTTC. Full variable domain (outside the CDR3, taken from reference TRBV28 and TRBJ2-7): DVKVTQSSRYLVKRTGEKVFLECVQDMDHENMFWYRQDPGLGLRLIYFSYDVKMKEKGDIPEGYSVSREKKERFSLILESASTNQTSMYLCASSPPHPYEQYFGPGTRLTVT.

This chain joins TRBV7-8 and TRBJ1-5, with D tentatively TRBD1 (6 bases). V was shortened by 4 bases and J by 6 bases, with 16 bases between the two germline ends. CDR1 is SGHVS and CDR2 is FQNEAQ in the germline V gene. The CDR3 totals 15 residues. In nucleotides, the CDR3 is TGTGCCAGCAGCTCCCGACTCAGGGGAACTCAGCCCCAGCATTTT. Its translation: CASSSRLRGTQPQHF.

This clonotype came up a few times. The chain links TRBV20-1 to TRBJ2-5; D gene unclear. This CDR3 has 13 amino acids. The germline CDR1 and CDR2 sequences are DFQATT and SNEGSKA (reference sequence). V was pared by 3 bases and J by 5 bases, with 13 bases between. This chain's CDR3 is CSASQTVGETQYF. In nucleotides, the CDR3 is TGCAGTGCTAGTCAAACCGTCGGGGAGACCCAGTACTTC.

This clonotype was detected only a few times. The J gene is TRBJ2-1, the V gene TRBV5-5; D uncertain. V lost 0 bases to trimming and J lost 10 bases, with 20 bases between them. The CDR3 is 16 amino acids. Per germline, CDR1 SGHKS and CDR2 YYEKEE (reference sequence). CDR3 sequence reads: CASSLAYLTLIGEQFF. The CDR3 DNA reads TGTGCCAGCAGCTTGGCCTACCTCACCCTAATCGGCGAGCAGTTCTTC.

A few counts support this clonotype. The rearrangement uses TRBV12-3 or TRBV12-4 and TRBJ2-2; D remains ambiguous. Trimming took off 2 bases at V and 8 bases at J, with 12 bases between the two ends. This CDR3 comprises 14 residues. The CDR3 protein is CASSLRPMEGELFF. The CDR3 DNA reads as TGTGCCAGCAGTTTAAGGCCAATGGAGGGGGAGCTGTTTTTT.

This clonotype was detected a few times. J is TRBJ2-1 and V is TRBV6-5; D ambiguous. The CDR3 sequence is 11 residues long. Germline CDR1 is MNHEY and CDR2 is SVGAGI. V gave up 0 bases and J gave up 9 bases, with 3 bases separating them. CDR3 amino acids: CASSYSSEQFF. The CDR3 DNA reads as TGTGCCAGCAGTTACTCGAGTGAGCAGTTCTTC.

J is TRBJ2-1 and V is TRBV5-1; D possibly corresponds to TRBD1 (6 bases). Trimming removed 1 base from V and 15 bases from J, with 20 bases in between. There are 14 residues in the CDR3. Germline assignment: CDR1 SGHRS and CDR2 YFSETQ. Here the CDR3 DNA reads TGCGCCAGCAGCTTGAGTGTCTCGGCAGGGGAAGCGTTCTTC. This encodes CASSLSVSAGEAFF.

This sequence joins TRBV29-1 and TRBJ1-1, with unresolved D. This CDR3 contains 13 residues. The V gene's germline CDR1 is SQVTM and CDR2 ANQGSEA. V shed 4 bases and J shed 0 bases, with 9 bases lying between them. CDR3 nucleotides: TGCAGCGTTGCTCGTCAAATGAACACTGAAGCTTTCTTT. It translates to CSVARQMNTEAFF.

The CDR3 spells CASSSARLAYETQYF. In DNA, the CDR3 is TGTGCCAGCAGCTCCGCCAGGCTAGCCTACGAGACCCAGTACTTC. V is TRBV7-2 and J is TRBJ2-5; TRBD2 might be the D (5 bases). Germline lookup yields CDR1 SGHTA and CDR2 FQGNSA. CDR3 length: 15 residues. Between the trimmed V and J ends, which lost 4 bases and 5 bases, there was a span of 17 bases. The entire variable domain, with the rest obtained from reference TRBV7-2 and TRBJ2-5, is as follows: GAGVSQSPSNKVTEKGKDVELRCDPISGHTALYWYRQSLGQGLEFLIYFQGNSAPDKSGLPSDRFSAERTGGSVSTLTIQRTQQEDSAVYLCASSSARLAYETQYFGPGTRLLVL.

This clonotype was counted between two and nine times. The chain combines TRBV11-2 with TRBJ2-5, with TRBD1 matching over 7 bases. V trimming: 5 bases; J trimming: 2 bases; junction bases outside the gene matches: 11. Germline CDR1 SGHAT, CDR2 FQNNGV. This CDR3 spans 16 amino acids. The CDR3, as DNA: TGTGCCAGCAGCCATCAGGGACAGTTAAATCAAGAGACCCAGTACTTC. It specifies CASSHQGQLNQETQYF.

This clonotype appeared a few times. V gene TRBV20-1 combines with J gene TRBJ2-7, with 8 nucleotides matching TRBD2. CDR1 and CDR2 from the germline V gene are DFQATT and SNEGSKA (reference sequence). The CDR3 contains 16 residues. Trimming cost V 2 bases and J 1 base; bases outside gene matches: 10. In DNA form, the CDR3 reads TGCAGTGCTAGACTTGGACCCAGCGGGAGATCCTACGAGCAGTACTTC. Its translation: CSARLGPSGRSYEQYF.

This clonotype was counted a few times. J is TRBJ1-3 and V is TRBV7-2; maybe TRBD1 (5 bases). The CDR3 totals 15 residues. Germline CDR1 and CDR2: SGHTA and FQGNSA. The V end was cut by 4 bases, the J end by 4 bases, with 14 bases between. CDR3 coding DNA: TGTGCCAGCAGCTGGGCTTGGGGCCCCGGAAACACCATATATTTT. Amino acid sequence: CASSWAWGPGNTIYF.

There are many counts of this clonotype. This chain connects TRBV6-6 to TRBJ2-2; 8 nucleotides line up with TRBD1. The junction had 0 bases not matched to a gene; V was cut back by 8 bases and J by 1 base. This CDR3 is built from 13 residues. Germline assignment: CDR1 MNHNY and CDR2 SVGAGI (reference sequence). The CDR3 DNA reads TGTGCCAGCGGGACAGGGAACACCGGGGAGCTGTTTTTT. It specifies CASGTGNTGELFF.

The chain employs TRBV20-1 and TRBJ2-7, with 8 bases matching TRBD1. The CDR3 contains 14 residues. The germline CDR1 and CDR2 sequences are DFQATT and SNEGSKA (reference sequence). After removal of 3 bases from V and 2 bases from J, the junction contained 6 bases not matched to a gene. The CDR3 sequence is CSASSRGRPYEQYF. CDR3 nucleotides: TGCAGTGCTAGTTCCAGGGGGCGTCCCTACGAGCAGTACTTC.

This rearrangement joins TRBV27 to TRBJ2-7, with a possible D match to TRBD1 (7 bases). V gave up 3 bases and J gave up 5 bases, with 14 bases separating them. This CDR3 contains 14 residues. The germline gives CDR1 MNHEY, CDR2 SMNVEV (reference sequence). The CDR3 coding sequence is TGTGCCAGCAGTTTTGCAGGGGGGATGAACGAGCAGTACTTC. Its translation is CASSFAGGMNEQYF.

This clonotype was seen more than once but under ten times. The rearrangement uses TRBV20-1 and TRBJ2-2; possibly TRBD2 for D (6 bases). There are 14 residues in the CDR3. CDR1 is DFQATT, CDR2 SNEGSKA, per germline (reference sequence). The V end was cut by 3 bases, the J end by 4 bases, with 12 bases between. Written as DNA, the CDR3 is TGCAGTGCTAGCGGGAGTCTCGGCACCGGGGAGCTGTTTTTT. This encodes CSASGSLGTGELFF.

This clonotype was counted a few times. This chain links TRBV6-1 with TRBJ2-5; D is ambiguous. CDR3 length: 13 residues. The V end was cut by 3 bases, the J end by 2 bases, with 7 bases between. In germline, CDR1 is MNHNS, CDR2 SASEGT. The CDR3 is CASSESPQETQYF. The CDR3 nucleotides are TGTGCCAGCAGTGAGAGCCCTCAAGAGACCCAGTACTTC.

This clonotype was picked up a small number of times. The CDR3 bases are TGTGCCAGCAGTCTCCCCGGGAGGGCCTCCTCCCCCCAGTACTTC. Amino acid sequence: CASSLPGRASSPQYF. This chain uses TRBV28 with TRBJ2-4; TRBD2 agrees at 8 bases. The V gene's germline CDR1 is MDHEN and CDR2 SYDVKM. V lost 5 bases and J lost 13; bases outside the gene matches: 16. CDR3 length: 15 residues.